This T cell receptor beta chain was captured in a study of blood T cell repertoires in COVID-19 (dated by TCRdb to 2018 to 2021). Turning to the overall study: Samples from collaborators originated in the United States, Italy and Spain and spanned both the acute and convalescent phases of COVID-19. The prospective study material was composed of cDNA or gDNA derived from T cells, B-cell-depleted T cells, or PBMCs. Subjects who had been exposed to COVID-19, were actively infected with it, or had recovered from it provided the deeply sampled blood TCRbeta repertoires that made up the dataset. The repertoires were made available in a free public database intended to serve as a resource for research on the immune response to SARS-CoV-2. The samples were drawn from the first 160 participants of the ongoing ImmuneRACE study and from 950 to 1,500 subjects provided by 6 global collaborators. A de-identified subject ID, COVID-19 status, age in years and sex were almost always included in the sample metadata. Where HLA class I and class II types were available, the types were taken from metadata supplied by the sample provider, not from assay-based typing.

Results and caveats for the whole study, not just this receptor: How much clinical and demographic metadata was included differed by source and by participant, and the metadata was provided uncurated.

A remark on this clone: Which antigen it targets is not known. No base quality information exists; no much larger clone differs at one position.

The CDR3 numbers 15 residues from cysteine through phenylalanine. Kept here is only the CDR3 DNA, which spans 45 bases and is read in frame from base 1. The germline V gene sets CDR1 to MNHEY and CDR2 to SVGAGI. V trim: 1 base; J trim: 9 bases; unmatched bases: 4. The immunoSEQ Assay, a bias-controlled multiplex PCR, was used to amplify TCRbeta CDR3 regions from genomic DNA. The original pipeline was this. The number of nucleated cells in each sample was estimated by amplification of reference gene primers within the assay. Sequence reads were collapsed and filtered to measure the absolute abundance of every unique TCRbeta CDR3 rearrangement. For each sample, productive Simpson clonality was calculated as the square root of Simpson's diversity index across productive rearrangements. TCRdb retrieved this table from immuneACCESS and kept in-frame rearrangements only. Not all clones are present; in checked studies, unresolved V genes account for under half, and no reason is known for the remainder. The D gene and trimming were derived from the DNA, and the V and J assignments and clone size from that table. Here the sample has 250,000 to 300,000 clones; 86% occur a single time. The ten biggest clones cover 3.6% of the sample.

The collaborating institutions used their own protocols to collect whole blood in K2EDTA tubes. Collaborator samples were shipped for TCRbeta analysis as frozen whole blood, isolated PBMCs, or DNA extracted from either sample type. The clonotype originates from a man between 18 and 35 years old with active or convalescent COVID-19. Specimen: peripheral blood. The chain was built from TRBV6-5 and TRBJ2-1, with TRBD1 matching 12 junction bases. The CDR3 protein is CASSYLGTGGTEQFF. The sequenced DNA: TGTGCCAGCAGTTACTTAGGGACAGGGGGCACTGAGCAGTTCTTC.